The 7 T cell receptor beta chains below were found in one sample sequenced in a study of blood T cell repertoires in COVID-19. Some clones are missing from TCRdb's copy, which holds only in-frame ones; the method was immunoSEQ multiplex PCR. Here the sample spans about 73,000 clones, roughly four fifths being singletons. What was sequenced was peripheral blood. The receptor source for this set is a man aged 70 or older with COVID-19, enrolled during active disease.

This clone was detected only a few times. CDR3 in DNA: TGTGCCATCAGCCCAACAGGGAGCCCTTCTGGAAACACCATATATTTT. Translated, it gives CAISPTGSPSGNTIYF. The genes are TRBV10-3 and TRBJ1-3; D perhaps matches TRBD1 (6 bases). V lost 6 bases and J lost 1, with 16 bases in between. Germline values: CDR1 ENHRY, CDR2 SYGVKD. This CDR3 is built from 16 residues.

The V and J genes are TRBV27 and TRBJ2-5, with 12 bases identical to TRBD2. Germline values: CDR1 MNHEY, CDR2 SMNVEV (reference sequence). The CDR3 extends over 15 amino acids. J lost 2 bases, V lost 6 bases, and 4 bases had no gene match. The CDR3 DNA sequence: TGTGCCAGCAGCCGGACTAGCGGGATACAAGAGACCCAGTACTTC. It specifies CASSRTSGIQETQYF.

The rearrangement joins TRBV29-1 to TRBJ1-5; D might be TRBD1 (5 bases). With 2 bases removed from V and 11 bases from J, the gap between germline ends came to 22 bases. Germline CDR1 and CDR2: SQVTM and ANQGSEA. CDR3 size: 15 residues. The CDR3 sequence: CSVELARDSNTAQHF. The CDR3 DNA reads TGCAGCGTTGAACTGGCCAGGGACTCCAATACGGCCCAGCATTTT.

In regard to this clone: An end of the junction differs from the germline gene, which may be a read error. This chain links TRBV7-7 with TRBJ2-1; 8 nucleotides agree with TRBD2. CDR3 length: 14 amino acids. Germline V gene lookup returns CDR1 SSHAT and CDR2 FNYEAQ (reference sequence). DNA of the CDR3: TGTGCTAGCAGCTTAGGGCTAGCGGGCCATGAGCAGTTCTTC. It translates to CASSLGLAGHEQFF.

The chain joins TRBV7-2 to TRBJ2-3, with 10 nucleotides matching TRBD2. The CDR3 length is 14 residues. CDR1 is SGHTA and CDR2 is FQGNSA in the germline V gene. V trimming: 8 bases; J trimming: 7 bases; junction bases outside the gene matches: 9. The CDR3 is CASGELAGLNTQYF. For the CDR3, the DNA is TGTGCCAGCGGCGAACTAGCGGGGCTAAATACGCAGTATTTT.

The V gene is TRBV12-3 or TRBV12-4, the J gene TRBJ1-2; TRBD1 aligns across 9 bases. The CDR3 is made up of 13 amino acids. V shed 6 bases and J 8 bases; nucleotides not matched to a gene: 7. The CDR3 region has the DNA TGTGCCAGCAGCCGGGGACAGGGAGGAGGCTACACCTTC. Amino acid sequence: CASSRGQGGGYTF.

This clone is categorized as medium-sized. This rearrangement joins TRBV21-1 to TRBJ1-3; whether TRBD1, the table's D call, matches the DNA was not checked. TRBV21-1 corresponds to a pseudogene. CDR3 size: 14 residues. CDR3 residues: CELPRPDRGNTIYF. As DNA, the CDR3 is TGTGAACTTCCTCGGCCAGACAGGGGAAACACCATATATTTT.